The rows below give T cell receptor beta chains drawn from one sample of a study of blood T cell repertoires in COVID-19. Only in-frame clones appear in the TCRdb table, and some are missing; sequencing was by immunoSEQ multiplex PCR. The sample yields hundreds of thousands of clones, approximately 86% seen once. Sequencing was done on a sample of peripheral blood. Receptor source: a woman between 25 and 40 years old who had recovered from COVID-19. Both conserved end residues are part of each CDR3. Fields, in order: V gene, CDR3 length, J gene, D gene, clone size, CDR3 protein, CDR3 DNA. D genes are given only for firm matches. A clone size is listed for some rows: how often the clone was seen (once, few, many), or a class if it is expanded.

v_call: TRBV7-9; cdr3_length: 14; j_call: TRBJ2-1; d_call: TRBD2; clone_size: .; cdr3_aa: CASSFGGDYNEQFF; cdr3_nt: TGTGCCAGCAGCTTCGGGGGGGACTACAATGAGCAGTTCTTC
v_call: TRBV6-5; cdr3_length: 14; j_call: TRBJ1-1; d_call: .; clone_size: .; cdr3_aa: CASSYSSSEAKAFF; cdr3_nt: TGTGCCAGCAGTTACTCGAGTAGCGAAGCCAAAGCTTTCTTT
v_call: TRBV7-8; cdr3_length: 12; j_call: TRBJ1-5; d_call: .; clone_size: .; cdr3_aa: CASSQAGGPQHF; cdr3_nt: TGTGCCAGCAGCCAGGCCGGCGGGCCCCAGCATTTT
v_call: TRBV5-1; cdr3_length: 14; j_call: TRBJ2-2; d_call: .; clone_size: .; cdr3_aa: CASSPTGNTGELFF; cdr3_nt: TGCGCCAGCAGCCCTACAGGGAACACCGGGGAGCTGTTTTTT
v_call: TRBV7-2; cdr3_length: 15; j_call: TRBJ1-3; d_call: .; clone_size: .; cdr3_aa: CASSPGGVPGNTIYF; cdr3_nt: TGTGCCAGCAGCCCCGGGGGGGTCCCTGGAAACACCATATATTTT
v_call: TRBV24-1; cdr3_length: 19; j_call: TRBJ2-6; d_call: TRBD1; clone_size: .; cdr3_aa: CATSDPRRTGTSGANVLTF; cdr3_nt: TGTGCCACCAGTGATCCCCGGCGGACAGGGACGTCTGGGGCCAACGTCCTGACTTTC
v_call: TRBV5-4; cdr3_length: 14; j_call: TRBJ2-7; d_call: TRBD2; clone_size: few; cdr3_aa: CASSSLAGAHEQYF; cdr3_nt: TGTGCCAGCAGCTCATTAGCGGGAGCCCACGAGCAGTACTTC
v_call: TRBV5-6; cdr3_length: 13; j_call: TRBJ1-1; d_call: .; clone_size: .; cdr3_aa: CASISSMNTEAFF; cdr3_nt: TGTGCCAGCATCTCCTCTATGAACACTGAAGCTTTCTTT
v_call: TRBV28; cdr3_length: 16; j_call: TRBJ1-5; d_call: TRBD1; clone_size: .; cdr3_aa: CASTTTGGAGNQPQHF; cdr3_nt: TGTGCCAGCACCACGACAGGGGGCGCCGGGAATCAGCCCCAGCATTTT
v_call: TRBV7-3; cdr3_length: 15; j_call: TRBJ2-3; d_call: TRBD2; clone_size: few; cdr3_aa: CASSRAGVRTDTQYF; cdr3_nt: TGTGCCAGCAGTCGAGCGGGAGTACGAACAGATACGCAGTATTTT
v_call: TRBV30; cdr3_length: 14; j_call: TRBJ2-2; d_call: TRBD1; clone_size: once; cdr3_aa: CAWDPGQLNGELFF; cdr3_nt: TGTGCCTGGGACCCGGGACAGCTAAACGGGGAGCTGTTTTTT
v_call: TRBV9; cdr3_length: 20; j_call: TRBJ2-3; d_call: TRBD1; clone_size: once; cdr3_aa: CASSLQPPGTGGLGADTQYF; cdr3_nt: TGTGCCAGCAGCCTACAACCGCCCGGGACAGGGGGCTTGGGGGCAGATACGCAGTATTTT
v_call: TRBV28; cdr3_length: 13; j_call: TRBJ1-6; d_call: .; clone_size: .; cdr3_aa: CASSLRRESPLHF; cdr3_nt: TGTGCCAGCAGTTTAAGGAGGGAATCACCCCTCCACTTT
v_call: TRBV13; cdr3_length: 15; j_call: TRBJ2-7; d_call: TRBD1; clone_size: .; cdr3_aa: CASSLGDRDSYEQYF; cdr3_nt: TGTGCCAGCAGCTTAGGGGACAGGGACTCCTACGAGCAGTACTTC
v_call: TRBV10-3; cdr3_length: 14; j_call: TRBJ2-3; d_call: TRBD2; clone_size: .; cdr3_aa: CAIRAGGSTDTQYF; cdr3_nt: TGTGCCATCAGAGCGGGGGGCTCCACAGATACGCAGTATTTT
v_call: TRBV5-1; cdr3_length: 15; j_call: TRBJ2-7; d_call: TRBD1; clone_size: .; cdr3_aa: CASSPTGQGYYEQYF; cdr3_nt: TGCGCCAGCAGCCCTACGGGACAGGGTTACTACGAGCAGTACTTC
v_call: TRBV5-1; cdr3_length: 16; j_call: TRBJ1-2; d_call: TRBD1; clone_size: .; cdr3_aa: CASSPTGTADIYGYTF; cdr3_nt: TGCGCCAGCAGCCCCACCGGGACAGCGGATATTTATGGCTACACCTTC